Described below is a single T cell receptor beta chain sequence and its context. Its antigen remains unidentified. Qualities for individual bases were not recorded, and no much larger clone is one base off. The collaborating institutions used their own protocols to collect whole blood in K2EDTA tubes. For TCRbeta analysis, collaborators shipped samples in one of three forms: frozen whole blood, isolated PBMCs, or DNA extracted from either of those sample types. The data are from a study of blood T cell repertoires in COVID-19 (dated by TCRdb to about 2020). For the study in its entirety: Collaborator samples came from the United States, Italy and Spain and covered acute and convalescent phases of COVID-19. The dataset comprised deeply sampled blood TCRbeta repertoires from subjects exposed to, actively infected with, or recovered from COVID-19. The sample metadata nearly always contained a de-identified subject ID, COVID-19 status, age in years and sex. The repertoires were released in a freely available public database meant as a resource for research on the immune response to SARS-CoV-2. Where available, HLA class I and class II types were taken from metadata supplied by the sample provider and were not determined by assay-based typing. The material from the prospective study consisted of cDNA or gDNA derived from T cells, B-cell-depleted T cells, or PBMCs. Samples came from the ongoing ImmuneRACE study (first 160 participants) plus 1,254 subjects from 6 global collaborators. What the authors observed across the whole study: The amount of clinical and demographic metadata varied by source and participant and was provided uncurated.

The immunoSEQ Assay, a bias-controlled multiplex PCR, was used to amplify TCRbeta CDR3 regions from genomic DNA. Regarding the original processing steps: Within the assay, amplification of reference gene primers was used to estimate how many nucleated cells each sample contained. Sequence reads were collapsed and filtered to measure the absolute abundance of every unique TCRbeta CDR3 rearrangement. For each sample, productive Simpson clonality was calculated as the square root of Simpson's diversity index over productive rearrangements. TCRdb limited this immuneACCESS table to in-frame rearrangements with V and J called. A share of clones is missing; checked studies link under half to unresolved V genes, and the rest is unexplained. V, J and clone size were drawn from that table, and D and trimming were deduced from the DNA. In all, the sample holds about 200,000 clones, and approximately 88% of those were seen once. Clones ranked in the top ten supply around 26% of the sample.

Sequencing was carried out using peripheral blood. The source is a man in his forties with acute or convalescent COVID-19.

In nucleotides, the sequence is TGCGCCAGCAGCCCAATACAGGGGAACCTCGAAAAACTGTTTTTT. It is translated as CASSPIQGNLEKLFF. The rearrangement combines TRBV4-1 with TRBJ1-4; a stretch of 7 junction bases matches TRBD1. Spanning cysteine to phenylalanine, the CDR3 consists of 15 amino acids. The kept DNA is CDR3 alone, 45 bases in frame from the first base. The V end gives up 4 bases and the J end 8 bases, leaving 10 bases in the junction not matched to a gene. CDR1 is given as MGHRA and CDR2 as YSYEKL, both from the germline V gene.